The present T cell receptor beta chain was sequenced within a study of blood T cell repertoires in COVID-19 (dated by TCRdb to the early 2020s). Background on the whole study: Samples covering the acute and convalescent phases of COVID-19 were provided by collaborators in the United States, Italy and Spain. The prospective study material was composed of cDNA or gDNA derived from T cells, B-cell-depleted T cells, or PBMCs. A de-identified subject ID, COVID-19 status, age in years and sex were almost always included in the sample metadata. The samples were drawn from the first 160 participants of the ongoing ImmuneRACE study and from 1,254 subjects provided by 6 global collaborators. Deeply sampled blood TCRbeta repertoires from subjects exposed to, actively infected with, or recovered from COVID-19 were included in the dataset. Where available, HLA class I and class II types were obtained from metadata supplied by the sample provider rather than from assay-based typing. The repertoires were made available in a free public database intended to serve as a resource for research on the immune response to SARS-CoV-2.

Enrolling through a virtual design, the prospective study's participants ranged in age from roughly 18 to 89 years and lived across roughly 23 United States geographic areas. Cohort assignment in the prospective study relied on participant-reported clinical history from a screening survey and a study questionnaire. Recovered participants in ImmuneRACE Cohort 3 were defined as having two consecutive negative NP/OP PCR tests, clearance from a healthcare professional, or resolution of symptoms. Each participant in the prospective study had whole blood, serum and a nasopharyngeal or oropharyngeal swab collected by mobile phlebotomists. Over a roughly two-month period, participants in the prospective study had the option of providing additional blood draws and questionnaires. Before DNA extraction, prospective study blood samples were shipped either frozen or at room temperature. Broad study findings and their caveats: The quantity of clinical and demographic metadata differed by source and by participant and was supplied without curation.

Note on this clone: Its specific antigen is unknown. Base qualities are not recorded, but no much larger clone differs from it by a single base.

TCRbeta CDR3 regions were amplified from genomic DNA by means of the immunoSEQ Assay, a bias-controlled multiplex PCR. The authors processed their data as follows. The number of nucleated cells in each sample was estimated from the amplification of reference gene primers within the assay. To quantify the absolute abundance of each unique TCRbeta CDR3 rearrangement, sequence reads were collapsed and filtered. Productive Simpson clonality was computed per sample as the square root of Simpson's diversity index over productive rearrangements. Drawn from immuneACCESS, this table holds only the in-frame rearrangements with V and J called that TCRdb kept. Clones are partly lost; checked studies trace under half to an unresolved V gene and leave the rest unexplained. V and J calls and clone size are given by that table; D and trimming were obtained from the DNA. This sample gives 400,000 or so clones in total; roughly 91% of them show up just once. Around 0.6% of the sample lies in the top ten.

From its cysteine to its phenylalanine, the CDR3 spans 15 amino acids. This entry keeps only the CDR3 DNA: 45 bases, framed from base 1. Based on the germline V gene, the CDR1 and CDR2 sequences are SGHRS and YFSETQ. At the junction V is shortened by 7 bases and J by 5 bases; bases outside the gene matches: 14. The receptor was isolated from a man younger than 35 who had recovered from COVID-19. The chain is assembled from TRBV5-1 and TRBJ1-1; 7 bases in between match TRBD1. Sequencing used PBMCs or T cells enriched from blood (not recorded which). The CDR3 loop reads CASCQGQVDRTEAFF. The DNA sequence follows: TGCGCCAGCTGTCAAGGACAGGTTGATAGGACTGAAGCTTTCTTT.